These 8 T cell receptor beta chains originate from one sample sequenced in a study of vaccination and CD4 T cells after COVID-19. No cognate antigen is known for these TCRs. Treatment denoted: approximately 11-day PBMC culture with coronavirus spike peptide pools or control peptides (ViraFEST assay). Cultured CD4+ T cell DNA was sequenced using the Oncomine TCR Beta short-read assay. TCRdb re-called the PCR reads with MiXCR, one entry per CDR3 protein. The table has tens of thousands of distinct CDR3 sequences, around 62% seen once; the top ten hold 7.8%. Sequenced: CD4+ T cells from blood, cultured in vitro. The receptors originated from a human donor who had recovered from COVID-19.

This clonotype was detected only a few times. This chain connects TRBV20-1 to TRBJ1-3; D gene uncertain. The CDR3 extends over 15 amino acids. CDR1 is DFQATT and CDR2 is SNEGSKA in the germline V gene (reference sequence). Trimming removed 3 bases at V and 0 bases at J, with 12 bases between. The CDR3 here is CSARAARTSGNTIYF. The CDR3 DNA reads TGCAGTGCTAGGGCGGCTAGGACCTCTGGAAACACCATATATTTT.

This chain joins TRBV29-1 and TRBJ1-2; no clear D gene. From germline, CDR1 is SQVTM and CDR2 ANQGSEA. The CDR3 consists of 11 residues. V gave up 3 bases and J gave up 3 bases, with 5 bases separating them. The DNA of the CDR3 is TGCAGCGTTGAGGATTACTATGGCTACACCTTC. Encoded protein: CSVEDYYGYTF.

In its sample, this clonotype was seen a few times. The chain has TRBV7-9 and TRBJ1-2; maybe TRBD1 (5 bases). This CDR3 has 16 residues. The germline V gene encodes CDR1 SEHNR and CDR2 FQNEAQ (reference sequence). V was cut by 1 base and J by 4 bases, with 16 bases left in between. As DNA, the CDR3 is TGTGCCAGCAGCTTAGTGGGGGTCTCTGATTTCTATGGCTACACCTTC. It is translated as CASSLVGVSDFYGYTF.

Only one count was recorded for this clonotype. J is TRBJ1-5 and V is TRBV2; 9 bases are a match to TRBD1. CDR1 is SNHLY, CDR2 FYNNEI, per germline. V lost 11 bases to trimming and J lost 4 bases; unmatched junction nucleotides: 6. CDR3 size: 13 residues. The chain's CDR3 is CAGRGQGNQPQHF. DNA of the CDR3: TGTGCCGGACGGGGACAGGGTAATCAGCCCCAGCATTTT.

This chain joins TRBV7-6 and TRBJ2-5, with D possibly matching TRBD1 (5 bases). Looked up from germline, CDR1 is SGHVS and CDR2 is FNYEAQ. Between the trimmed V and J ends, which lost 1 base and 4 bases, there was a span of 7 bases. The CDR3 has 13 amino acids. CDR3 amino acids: CASSLVQGETQYF. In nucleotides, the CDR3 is TGTGCCAGCAGCTTAGTGCAGGGAGAGACCCAGTACTTC.

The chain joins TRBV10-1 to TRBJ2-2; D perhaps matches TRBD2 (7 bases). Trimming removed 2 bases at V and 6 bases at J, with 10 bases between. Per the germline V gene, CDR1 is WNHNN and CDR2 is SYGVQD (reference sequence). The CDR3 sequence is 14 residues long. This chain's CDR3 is CASSEGGASGELFF. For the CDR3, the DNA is TGCGCCAGCAGTGAGGGGGGGGCGTCCGGGGAGCTGTTTTTT.

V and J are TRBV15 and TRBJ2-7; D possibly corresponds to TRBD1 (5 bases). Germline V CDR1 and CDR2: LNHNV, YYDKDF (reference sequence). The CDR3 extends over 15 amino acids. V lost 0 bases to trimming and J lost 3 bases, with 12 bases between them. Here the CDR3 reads CATSRDFTGSYEQYF. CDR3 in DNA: TGTGCCACCAGCAGAGATTTTACAGGCAGCTACGAGCAGTACTTC.

CDR3 amino acids: CATGTGSPNGGYTF. The DNA of the CDR3 is TGTGCCACCGGGACAGGTTCCCCAAATGGGGGCTACACCTTC. V and J are TRBV19 and TRBJ1-2; 8 positions match TRBD1. V trimming: 10 bases; J trimming: 8 bases; junction bases outside the gene matches: 15. CDR3 size: 14 residues. CDR1 is LNHDA, CDR2 SQIVND, per germline (reference sequence).